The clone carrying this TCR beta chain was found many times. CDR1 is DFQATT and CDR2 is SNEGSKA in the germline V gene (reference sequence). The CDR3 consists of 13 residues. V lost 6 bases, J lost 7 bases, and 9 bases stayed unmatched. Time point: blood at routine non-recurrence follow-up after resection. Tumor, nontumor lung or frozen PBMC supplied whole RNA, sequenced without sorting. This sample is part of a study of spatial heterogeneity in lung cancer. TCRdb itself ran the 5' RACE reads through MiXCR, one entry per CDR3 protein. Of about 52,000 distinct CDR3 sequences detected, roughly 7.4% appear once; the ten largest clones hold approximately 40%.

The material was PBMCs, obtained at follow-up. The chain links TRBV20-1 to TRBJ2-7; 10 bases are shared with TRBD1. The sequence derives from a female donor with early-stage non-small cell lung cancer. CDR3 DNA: TGCAGTGCCCTTGACAGGGGGCTGGAAGAGCAGTACTTC. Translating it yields CSALDRGLEEQYF.